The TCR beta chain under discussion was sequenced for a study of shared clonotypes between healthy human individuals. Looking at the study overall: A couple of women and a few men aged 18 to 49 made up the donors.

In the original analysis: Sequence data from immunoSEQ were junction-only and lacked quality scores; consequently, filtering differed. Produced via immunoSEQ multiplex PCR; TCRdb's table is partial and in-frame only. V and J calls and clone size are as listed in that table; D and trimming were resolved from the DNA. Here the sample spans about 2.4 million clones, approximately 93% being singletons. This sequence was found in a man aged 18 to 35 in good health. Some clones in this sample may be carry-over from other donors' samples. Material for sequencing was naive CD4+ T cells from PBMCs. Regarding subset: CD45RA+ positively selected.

The CDR3 DNA is TGCAGCGTTCCCCGGCGTCCGGGACAGACGAACTATGGCTACACCTTC. This codes for CSVPRRPGQTNYGYTF. This rearrangement joins TRBV29-1 to TRBJ1-2; 7 bases align to TRBD1. Germline V gives CDR1 SQVTM, CDR2 ANQGSEA. CDR3 length equals 16 residues. The J segment lost 2 bases and the V segment lost 5 bases, leaving 14 bases of the junction unmatched.